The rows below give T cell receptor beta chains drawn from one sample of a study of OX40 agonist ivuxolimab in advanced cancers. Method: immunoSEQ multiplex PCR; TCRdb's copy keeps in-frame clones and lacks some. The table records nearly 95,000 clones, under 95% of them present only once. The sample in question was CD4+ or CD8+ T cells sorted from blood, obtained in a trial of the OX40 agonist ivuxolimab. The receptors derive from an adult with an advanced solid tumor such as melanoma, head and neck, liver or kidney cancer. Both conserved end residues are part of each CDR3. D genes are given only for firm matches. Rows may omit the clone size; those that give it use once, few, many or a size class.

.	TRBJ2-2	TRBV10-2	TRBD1	CASTTGTVNTGELFF	TGCGCCAGTACTACCGGGACAGTGAACACCGGGGAGCTGTTTTTT
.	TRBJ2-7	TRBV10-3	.	CAISEDPYEQYF	TGTGCCATCAGTGAGGACCCATACGAGCAGTACTTC
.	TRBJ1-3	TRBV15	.	CATSRDGGASSGNTIYF	TGTGCCACCAGCAGAGACGGGGGCGCGAGCTCTGGAAACACCATATATTTT
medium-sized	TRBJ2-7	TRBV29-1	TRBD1	CSVTGDGSSYEQYF	TGCAGCGTTACAGGGGACGGCAGCTCCTACGAGCAGTACTTC
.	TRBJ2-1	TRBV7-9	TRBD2	CASSLGREGSNEQFF	TGTGCCAGCAGCTTAGGTCGGGAGGGATCCAATGAGCAGTTCTTC
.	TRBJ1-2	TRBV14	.	CASSHATSDRGMSGYTF	TGTGCCAGCAGCCACGCAACTTCGGACAGAGGAATGAGTGGCTACACCTTC
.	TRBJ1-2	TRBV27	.	CASSLRQGMFNGYTF	TGTGCCAGCAGTCTGAGGCAGGGGATGTTCAATGGCTACACCTTC
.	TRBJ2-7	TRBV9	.	CASSRAPLATPREQYF	TGTGCCAGCAGCCGTGCCCCCCTAGCGACCCCTCGGGAGCAGTACTTC
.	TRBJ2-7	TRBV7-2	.	CASSPFEGPYEQYF	TGTGCCAGCAGCCCCTTTGAAGGGCCCTACGAGCAGTACTTC
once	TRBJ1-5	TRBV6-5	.	CASSYGRGNQPQHF	TGTGCCAGCAGTTATGGCAGGGGAAATCAGCCCCAGCATTTT
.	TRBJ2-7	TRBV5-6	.	CASSFGATREQYF	TGTGCCAGCAGCTTTGGGGCCACCCGGGAGCAGTACTTC
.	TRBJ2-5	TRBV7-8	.	CASSLVSRGRGETQYF	TGTGCCAGCAGCTTAGTTTCCCGGGGTCGTGGAGAGACCCAGTACTTC
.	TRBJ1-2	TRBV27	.	CASSSGQGYGYTF	TGTGCCAGCAGTTCGGGGCAGGGCTATGGCTACACCTTC
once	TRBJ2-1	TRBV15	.	CAIGRGGKGDEQFF	TGTGCCATAGGGAGAGGCGGGAAAGGCGATGAGCAGTTCTTC
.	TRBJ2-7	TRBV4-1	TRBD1	CASSPTTDREPYEQYF	TGCGCCAGCAGCCCTACGACGGACAGGGAGCCGTACGAGCAGTACTTC
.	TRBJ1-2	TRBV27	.	CASSLRGVYGYTF	TGTGCCAGCAGTTTAAGAGGGGTCTATGGCTACACCTTC
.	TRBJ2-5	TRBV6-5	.	CASSYSSARYETQYF	TGTGCCAGCAGTTACTCCTCAGCTAGATACGAGACCCAGTACTTC
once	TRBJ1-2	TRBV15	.	CATSRDWETNYGYTF	TGTGCCACCAGCAGAGATTGGGAGACTAACTATGGCTACACCTTC
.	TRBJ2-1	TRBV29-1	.	CSVEGGGTEYNEQFF	TGCAGCGTTGAAGGGGGCGGGACCGAGTACAATGAGCAGTTCTTC
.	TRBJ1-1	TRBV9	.	CASSVEDSPTTEAFF	TGTGCCAGCAGCGTAGAGGACAGCCCTACGACTGAAGCTTTCTTT
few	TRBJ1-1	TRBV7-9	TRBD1	CASSLGDSEAFF	TGTGCCAGCAGCTTAGGGGACAGTGAAGCTTTCTTT
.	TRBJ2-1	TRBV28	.	CASRDRGYDNEQFF	TGTGCCAGCAGAGATAGGGGGTATGACAATGAGCAGTTCTTC
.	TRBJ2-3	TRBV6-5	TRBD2	CASSYGGGATDTQYF	TGTGCCAGCAGTTACGGCGGGGGAGCCACAGATACGCAGTATTTT
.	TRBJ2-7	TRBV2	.	CASSGRYEQYF	TGTGCCAGCAGTGGAAGGTACGAGCAGTACTTC
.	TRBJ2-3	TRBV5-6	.	CASSRTDTQYF	TGTGCCAGCAGCCGTACAGATACGCAGTATTTT
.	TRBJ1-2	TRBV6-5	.	CASSYSRTGFYSF	TGTGCCAGCAGTTACTCTAGGACCGGGTTTTATAGCTTC
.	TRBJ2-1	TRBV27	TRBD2	CASTPFSGGRYNEQFF	TGTGCCAGCACCCCCTTTAGCGGGGGTCGATACAATGAGCAGTTCTTC
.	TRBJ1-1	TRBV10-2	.	CASGAGGGEAFF	TGCGCCAGCGGGGCCGGGGGCGGTGAAGCTTTCTTT
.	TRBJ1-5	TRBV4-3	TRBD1	CASSHDRVGQPQHF	TGCGCCAGCAGCCACGACAGGGTTGGCCAGCCCCAGCATTTT
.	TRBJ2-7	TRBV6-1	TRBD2	CASTWGGIFEQYF	TGTGCCAGCACCTGGGGGGGAATTTTCGAGCAGTACTTC
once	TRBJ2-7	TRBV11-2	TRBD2	CASSSLGAGVSSYEQYF	TGTGCCAGCAGCTCCCTCGGGGCGGGAGTCTCCTCCTACGAGCAGTACTTC
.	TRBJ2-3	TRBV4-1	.	CASSQIVGTDTQYF	TGCGCCAGCAGCCAAATAGTGGGGACAGATACGCAGTATTTT
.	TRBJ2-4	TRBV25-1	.	CASSARGSLAKNIQYF	TGTGCCAGCAGTGCAAGGGGCTCCTTAGCCAAAAACATTCAGTACTTC
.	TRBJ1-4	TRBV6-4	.	CASRAPEGQEKLFF	TGTGCCAGCAGGGCCCCCGAGGGGCAAGAAAAACTGTTTTTT
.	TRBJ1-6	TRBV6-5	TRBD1	CASSYGQGPPLHF	TGTGCCAGCAGTTATGGACAGGGCCCACCCCTCCACTTT
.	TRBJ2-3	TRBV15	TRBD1	CATSGNRGNTDTQYF	TGTGCCACCAGCGGAAACAGGGGGAACACAGATACGCAGTATTTT
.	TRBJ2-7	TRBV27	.	CASSLTPPTRDYEQYF	TGTGCCAGCAGTTTAACCCCTCCGACACGGGACTACGAGCAGTACTTC
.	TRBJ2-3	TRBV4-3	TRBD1	CASGTGDMGTDTQYF	TGCGCCAGCGGTACAGGGGACATGGGCACAGATACGCAGTATTTT
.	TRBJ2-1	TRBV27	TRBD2	CASSLIPSGSDEQFF	TGTGCCAGCAGTTTAATTCCTAGCGGGAGCGATGAGCAGTTCTTC
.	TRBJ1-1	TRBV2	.	CASSAGGAPFF	TGTGCCAGCAGCGCCGGGGGGGCTCCTTTCTTT
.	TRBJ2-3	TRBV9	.	CASSVRDRNTDTQYF	TGTGCCAGCAGCGTAAGGGACCGCAACACAGATACGCAGTATTTT
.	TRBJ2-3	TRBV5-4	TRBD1	CASSLGPGGTTDTQYF	TGTGCCAGCAGCTTGGGGCCAGGGGGCACCACAGATACGCAGTATTTT
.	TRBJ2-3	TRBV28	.	CASSVGRGRTDTQYF	TGTGCCAGCAGTGTGGGGCGGGGGCGGACAGATACGCAGTATTTT
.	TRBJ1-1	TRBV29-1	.	CSVVAGETLEAFF	TGCAGCGTTGTGGCAGGGGAGACTCTTGAAGCTTTCTTT
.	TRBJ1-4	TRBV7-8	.	CASSLAPGFAEKLFF	TGTGCCAGCAGCTTAGCGCCCGGGTTTGCGGAAAAACTGTTTTTT
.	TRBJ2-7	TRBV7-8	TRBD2	CASSPRVAGPKKQYF	TGTGCCAGCAGCCCAAGGGTAGCGGGTCCGAAGAAGCAGTACTTC
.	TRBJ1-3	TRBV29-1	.	CSVRTGSGNTIYF	TGCAGCGTCCGGACCGGCTCTGGAAACACCATATATTTT
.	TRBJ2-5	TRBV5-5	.	CASSFYSQETQYF	TGTGCCAGCAGCTTTTACAGTCAAGAGACCCAGTACTTC
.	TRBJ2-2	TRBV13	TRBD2	CASSHGTSGSLTGELFF	TGTGCCAGCAGCCACGGGACTAGCGGGAGTTTGACCGGGGAGCTGTTTTTT
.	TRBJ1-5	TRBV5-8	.	CASSNEWTSNQPQHF	TGTGCCAGCAGCAACGAATGGACATCCAATCAGCCCCAGCATTTT
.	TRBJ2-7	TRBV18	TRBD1	CASSRSPYWDRGNEQYF	TGTGCCAGCTCTCGCTCACCCTATTGGGACAGGGGCAACGAGCAGTACTTC
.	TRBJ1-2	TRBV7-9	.	CASSLEAGYGYTF	TGTGCCAGCAGCTTAGAAGCGGGCTATGGCTACACCTTC
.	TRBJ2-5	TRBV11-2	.	CASSLLVTPEETQYF	TGTGCCAGCAGCTTACTTGTGACACCCGAAGAGACCCAGTACTTC